A selection of T cell receptor beta chains follows, all from one sample in a study of blood T cell repertoires in COVID-19. Libraries were prepared by immunoSEQ multiplex PCR; TCRdb keeps only in-frame clonotypes and omits some of them. This sample has some 210,000 clones; 80% occur once, and the top ten carry roughly 4.3%. Sequences were obtained from PBMCs or T cells enriched from blood (not recorded which). These TCRs come from a man aged 25 to 40 with acute COVID-19. The CDR3 runs from the conserved cysteine through the conserved F or W. A D gene is named only where the DNA matches it firmly. The size entry is marked missing in some rows and otherwise reads once, few, many or a size class.

V gene: TRBV25-1; D gene: -; J gene: TRBJ2-1; clone size: -; CDR3 protein: CASRRGGTNEQFF; CDR3 DNA: TGTGCCAGCCGGAGGGGGGGTACAAATGAGCAGTTCTTC
V gene: TRBV20-1; D gene: -; J gene: TRBJ1-1; clone size: -; CDR3 protein: CSASSQGSNTEAFF; CDR3 DNA: TGCAGTGCTAGTAGCCAGGGATCGAACACTGAAGCTTTCTTT
V gene: TRBV7-9; D gene: TRBD2; J gene: TRBJ2-5; clone size: few; CDR3 protein: CASSRTSGGPQETQYF; CDR3 DNA: TGTGCCAGCAGCCGGACTAGCGGGGGGCCACAAGAGACCCAGTACTTC
V gene: TRBV28; D gene: -; J gene: TRBJ2-5; clone size: -; CDR3 protein: CASSIILGGQETQYF; CDR3 DNA: TGTGCCAGCAGCATCATTCTAGGCGGACAAGAGACCCAGTACTTC
V gene: TRBV2; D gene: -; J gene: TRBJ1-1; clone size: -; CDR3 protein: CASRIGAGTEAFF; CDR3 DNA: TGTGCCAGCAGGATCGGAGCCGGCACTGAAGCTTTCTTT
V gene: TRBV9; D gene: -; J gene: TRBJ2-3; clone size: -; CDR3 protein: CASSFPGDTQYF; CDR3 DNA: TGTGCCAGCAGCTTTCCCGGGGATACGCAGTATTTT
V gene: TRBV6-5; D gene: -; J gene: TRBJ1-2; clone size: -; CDR3 protein: CASTPQDVNYGYTF; CDR3 DNA: TGTGCCAGCACCCCACAGGACGTTAACTATGGCTACACCTTC
V gene: TRBV3-1/TRBV3-2; D gene: -; J gene: TRBJ2-3; clone size: -; CDR3 protein: CASSHGHSTDTQYF; CDR3 DNA: TGTGCCAGCAGCCACGGACATAGCACAGATACGCAGTATTTT
V gene: TRBV6-5; D gene: -; J gene: TRBJ1-1; clone size: -; CDR3 protein: CASGIRGDTEAFF; CDR3 DNA: TGTGCCAGTGGTATACGGGGGGACACTGAAGCTTTCTTT
V gene: TRBV7-9; D gene: -; J gene: TRBJ1-2; clone size: -; CDR3 protein: CASSTWDGLGGGGYTF; CDR3 DNA: TGTGCCAGCAGTACTTGGGACGGCCTTGGGGGAGGTGGCTACACCTTC
V gene: TRBV7-9; D gene: -; J gene: TRBJ1-1; clone size: -; CDR3 protein: CASSVGTHNTEAFF; CDR3 DNA: TGTGCCAGCAGCGTCGGGACACATAACACTGAAGCTTTCTTT
V gene: TRBV6-5; D gene: -; J gene: TRBJ2-5; clone size: -; CDR3 protein: CASRAAGRETQYF; CDR3 DNA: TGTGCCAGCAGGGCGGCAGGGAGGGAGACCCAGTACTTC
V gene: TRBV5-1; D gene: TRBD1; J gene: TRBJ1-5; clone size: once; CDR3 protein: CASSFTGDPNQPQHF; CDR3 DNA: TGCGCCAGCAGCTTTACAGGGGATCCCAATCAGCCCCAGCATTTT
V gene: TRBV12-3/TRBV12-4; D gene: -; J gene: TRBJ2-5; clone size: -; CDR3 protein: CASTLGGIETQYF; CDR3 DNA: TGTGCCAGCACCCTTGGGGGGATAGAGACCCAGTACTTC
V gene: TRBV6-5; D gene: TRBD1; J gene: TRBJ1-6; clone size: -; CDR3 protein: CASSYSGQGPNSPLHF; CDR3 DNA: TGTGCCAGCAGTTACTCGGGACAGGGGCCAAATTCACCCCTCCACTTT
V gene: TRBV6-6; D gene: TRBD1; J gene: TRBJ2-7; clone size: few; CDR3 protein: CASRYGQAYEQYF; CDR3 DNA: TGTGCCAGCAGATATGGACAGGCCTACGAGCAGTACTTC
V gene: TRBV19; D gene: TRBD2; J gene: TRBJ2-2; clone size: -; CDR3 protein: CASSLLASGAGELFF; CDR3 DNA: TGTGCCAGTAGCCTCCTTGCTAGCGGGGCCGGGGAGCTGTTTTTT
V gene: TRBV5-5; D gene: TRBD1; J gene: TRBJ2-1; clone size: -; CDR3 protein: CASSFILRDRVTYNEQFF; CDR3 DNA: TGTGCCAGCAGCTTCATACTCCGGGACAGGGTGACCTACAATGAGCAGTTCTTC
V gene: TRBV9; D gene: TRBD1; J gene: TRBJ1-6; clone size: -; CDR3 protein: CASSVAGTGVSPLHF; CDR3 DNA: TGTGCCAGCAGCGTAGCGGGGACAGGGGTGTCACCCCTCCACTTT
V gene: TRBV5-1; D gene: TRBD1; J gene: TRBJ1-2; clone size: -; CDR3 protein: CASSLDGQALYGYTF; CDR3 DNA: TGCGCCAGCAGCTTGGATGGACAGGCCCTTTATGGCTACACCTTC
V gene: TRBV5-4; D gene: -; J gene: TRBJ2-2; clone size: -; CDR3 protein: CASSLDGDISGELFF; CDR3 DNA: TGTGCCAGCAGCTTGGACGGTGACATTAGCGGGGAGCTGTTTTTT
V gene: TRBV5-4; D gene: -; J gene: TRBJ1-5; clone size: -; CDR3 protein: CASSLDRDQPQHF; CDR3 DNA: TGTGCCAGCAGCTTGGACAGAGATCAGCCCCAGCATTTT
V gene: TRBV11-2; D gene: TRBD1; J gene: TRBJ2-1; clone size: -; CDR3 protein: CASSGDSSHEQFF; CDR3 DNA: TGTGCCAGCAGCGGGGACAGCTCGCATGAGCAGTTCTTC
V gene: TRBV6-6; D gene: TRBD2; J gene: TRBJ2-7; clone size: -; CDR3 protein: CASSYDGLAETYEQYF; CDR3 DNA: TGTGCCAGCAGTTACGATGGACTAGCGGAGACCTACGAGCAGTACTTC
V gene: TRBV3-1/TRBV3-2; D gene: TRBD2; J gene: TRBJ2-1; clone size: -; CDR3 protein: CASSQGSAGGFYNEQFF; CDR3 DNA: TGTGCCAGCAGCCAAGGAAGTGCGGGGGGATTCTACAATGAGCAGTTCTTC
V gene: TRBV2; D gene: -; J gene: TRBJ2-3; clone size: -; CDR3 protein: CASGGDTQYF; CDR3 DNA: TGTGCGAGTGGGGGGGATACGCAGTATTTT
V gene: TRBV19; D gene: TRBD1; J gene: TRBJ1-2; clone size: -; CDR3 protein: CASSPGQALLGYTF; CDR3 DNA: TGTGCCAGCTCTCCGGGACAGGCCCTTTTAGGCTACACCTTC
V gene: TRBV7-9; D gene: -; J gene: TRBJ2-1; clone size: -; CDR3 protein: CASSLRGFEQFF; CDR3 DNA: TGTGCCAGCAGCTTAAGGGGTTTTGAGCAGTTCTTC
V gene: TRBV21-1; D gene: -; J gene: TRBJ2-7; clone size: -; CDR3 protein: CAPPGRAYEQYF; CDR3 DNA: TGTGCCCCCCCTGGCAGGGCCTACGAGCAGTACTTC
V gene: TRBV13; D gene: -; J gene: TRBJ2-7; clone size: once; CDR3 protein: CASTADNYEQYF; CDR3 DNA: TGTGCCAGCACAGCCGACAACTACGAGCAGTACTTC
V gene: TRBV19; D gene: -; J gene: TRBJ1-3; clone size: once; CDR3 protein: CASSNIYSGNTIYF; CDR3 DNA: TGTGCCAGTAGTAATATCTATTCTGGAAACACCATATATTTT
V gene: TRBV7-3; D gene: TRBD1; J gene: TRBJ1-1; clone size: -; CDR3 protein: CASSRRGRGGEAFF; CDR3 DNA: TGTGCCAGCAGCCGGAGGGGGCGCGGAGGTGAGGCTTTCTTT